This TCR beta chain was identified in a study of siplizumab effects on memory and regulatory T cells. Points from the study as a whole: To unstimulated subsets, only a minor fraction of alloreactive clones could be mapped.

A word on this clone: Its antigen is unidentified.

In germline, CDR1 is GTSNPN, CDR2 SVGIG (reference sequence). This CDR3 contains 17 residues. After removal of 2 bases from V and 0 bases from J, the junction contained 6 bases not matched to a gene. Some clones are missing from TCRdb's copy, which holds only in-frame ones; the method was immunoSEQ multiplex PCR. The sample yields under 85,000 clones, approximately 88% seen once. The material sequenced was Tregs sorted from blood. The rearrangement joins TRBV30 to TRBJ2-6; 8 nucleotides agree with TRBD2. The TCR sequence derives from a human donor in good health. The CDR3 spells CAWSRGGPGSGANVLTF. The DNA of the CDR3 is TGTGCCTGGAGTCGGGGGGGGCCGGGCTCTGGGGCCAACGTCCTGACTTTC.